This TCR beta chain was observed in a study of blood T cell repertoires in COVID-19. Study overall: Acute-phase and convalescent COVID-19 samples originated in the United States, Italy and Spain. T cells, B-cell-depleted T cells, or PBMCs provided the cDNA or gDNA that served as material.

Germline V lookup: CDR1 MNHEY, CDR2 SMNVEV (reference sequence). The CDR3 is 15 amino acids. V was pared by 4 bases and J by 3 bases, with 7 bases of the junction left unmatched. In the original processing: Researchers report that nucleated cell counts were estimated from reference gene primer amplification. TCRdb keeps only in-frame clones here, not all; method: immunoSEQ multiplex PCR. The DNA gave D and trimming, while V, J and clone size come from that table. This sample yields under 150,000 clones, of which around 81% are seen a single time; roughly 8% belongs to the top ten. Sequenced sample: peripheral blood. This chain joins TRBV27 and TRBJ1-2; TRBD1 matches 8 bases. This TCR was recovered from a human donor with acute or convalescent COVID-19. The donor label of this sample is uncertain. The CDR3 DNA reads TGTGCCAGCAGTTCCCCGGGACAGGACTACTATGGCTACACCTTC. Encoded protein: CASSSPGQDYYGYTF.